One T cell receptor beta chain is described in this entry. Its antigen is currently unknown. The CDR3 consists of 19 residues. The germline V gene has CDR1 SEHNR and CDR2 FQNEAQ (reference sequence). Trimming left V 1 base short and J 0 bases short, with 19 bases between. This sample stems from a study of T cell responses to AZD1222 COVID-19 vaccine. Study results and limitations: Baseline seropositivity characterized only a handful of AZD1222 recipients.

Measured with immunoSEQ multiplex PCR; TCRdb has only the in-frame clones, and not every one. The table lists around 81,000 clones, roughly 80% of them singletons. This specimen consisted of peripheral blood, obtained on day 0 of AZD1222 vaccination. This chain joins TRBV7-9 and TRBJ1-5; D not certain. The sequence was obtained from an adult in good health. The CDR3 spells CASSLVIPGTPSSNQPQHF. Here the CDR3 DNA reads TGTGCCAGCAGCTTAGTTATTCCGGGAACCCCCTCTAGCAATCAGCCCCAGCATTTT.